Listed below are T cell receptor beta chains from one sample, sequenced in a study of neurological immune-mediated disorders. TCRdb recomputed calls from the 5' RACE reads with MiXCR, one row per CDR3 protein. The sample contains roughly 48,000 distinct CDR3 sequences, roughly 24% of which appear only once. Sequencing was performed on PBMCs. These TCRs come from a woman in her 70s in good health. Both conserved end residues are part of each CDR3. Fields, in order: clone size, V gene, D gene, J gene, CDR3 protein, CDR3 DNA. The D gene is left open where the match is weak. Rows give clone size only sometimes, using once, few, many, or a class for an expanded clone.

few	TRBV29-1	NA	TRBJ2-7	CSVESLSSYEQYF	TGCAGCGTTGAAAGCCTTAGCTCCTACGAGCAGTACTTC
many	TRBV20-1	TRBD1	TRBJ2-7	CSAGDRGSDEQYF	TGCAGTGCAGGGGACAGGGGTTCGGACGAGCAGTACTTC
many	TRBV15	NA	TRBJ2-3	CATSRDRITDTQYF	TGTGCCACCAGCAGAGATCGGATCACAGATACGCAGTATTTT
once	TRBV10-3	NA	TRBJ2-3	CAISESDLTDTQYF	TGTGCCATCAGTGAGTCAGACCTCACAGATACACAGTATTTT
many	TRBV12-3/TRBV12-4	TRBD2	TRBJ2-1	CASNNLAGRSPPYNEQFF	TGTGCCAGCAACAACCTAGCGGGAAGGTCCCCTCCCTACAATGAGCAGTTCTTC
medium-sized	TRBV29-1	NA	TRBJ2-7	CSVEFDSNYEQYF	TGCAGCGTTGAATTTGACAGCAACTACGAGCAGTACTTC
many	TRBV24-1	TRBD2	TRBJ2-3	CATSPMAGGHVDTQYF	TGTGCCACCAGTCCCATGGCGGGAGGCCACGTAGATACGCAGTATTTT
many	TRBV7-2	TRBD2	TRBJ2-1	CASNRGLAGVNEQFF	TGTGCCAGCAACCGCGGACTAGCGGGAGTCAATGAGCAGTTCTTC
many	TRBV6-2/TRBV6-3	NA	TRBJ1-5	CASSRSDIKGGNQPQHF	TGTGCCAGCAGCCGGTCTGACATCAAGGGGGGCAATCAGCCCCAGCATTTT
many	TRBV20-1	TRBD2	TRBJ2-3	CSALRGRVTDTQYF	TGCAGTGCTCTTCGTGGGAGGGTCACAGATACGCAGTATTTT
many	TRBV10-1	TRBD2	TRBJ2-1	CASSLLAASYNEQFF	TGCGCCAGCAGCCTGCTAGCGGCCTCCTACAATGAGCAGTTCTTC
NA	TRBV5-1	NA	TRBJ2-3	CASSLEGAYGGAGTDTQYF	TGCGCCAGCAGCTTGGAAGGGGCGTATGGAGGAGCGGGCACAGATACGCAGTATTTT
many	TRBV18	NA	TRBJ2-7	CASSPPGRATYEQYF	TGTGCCAGCTCACCACCCGGGCGGGCAACCTACGAGCAGTACTTC
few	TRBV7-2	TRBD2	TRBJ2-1	CASSLGGSGNEQFF	TGTGCCAGCAGCTTAGGTGGGAGCGGGAATGAACAGTTCTTC
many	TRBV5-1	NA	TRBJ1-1	CASSFQGRPTEAFF	TGCGCCAGCAGCTTTCAAGGGCGGCCCACTGAAGCTTTCTTT
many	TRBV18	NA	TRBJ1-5	CASSPFRLRNQPQHF	TGTGCCAGCTCACCATTCCGGTTGCGCAATCAGCCCCAGCATTTT
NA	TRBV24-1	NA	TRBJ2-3	CATSGNRDTDTQYF	TGTGCCACCAGTGGGAACCGGGACACGGATACGCAGTATTTT
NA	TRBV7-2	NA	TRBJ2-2	CASSLARDTGELFF	TGTGCCAGCAGCTTAGCGCGGGACACCGGGGAGCTGTTTTTT
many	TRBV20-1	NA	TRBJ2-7	CSADRRGVAYEQYF	TGCAGTGCGGACCGGCGAGGGGTGGCCTACGAGCAGTACTTC
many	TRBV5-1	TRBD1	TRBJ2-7	CASTDRGNPGGNEQYF	TGCGCCAGCACGGACAGGGGAAATCCCGGGGGAAACGAGCAGTACTTC
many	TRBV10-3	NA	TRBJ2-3	CAISEGDRTDTQYF	TGTGCCATCAGTGAGGGGGACCGCACAGATACGCAGTATTTT
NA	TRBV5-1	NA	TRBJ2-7	CASSLGTDEQYF	TGCGCCAGCAGCTTGGGGACGGATGAGCAGTACTTC
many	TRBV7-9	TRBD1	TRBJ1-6	CASSSRTGHNSPLHF	TGTGCCAGCAGCTCCAGGACAGGACATAATTCACCCCTCCACTTT
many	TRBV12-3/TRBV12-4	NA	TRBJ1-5	CASSFGRSYSNQPQHF	TGTGCCAGCAGTTTCGGCAGAAGCTATAGCAATCAGCCCCAGCATTTT
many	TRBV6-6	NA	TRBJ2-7	CASSTPGAYEQYF	TGTGCCAGCAGTACTCCAGGGGCCTACGAGCAGTACTTC
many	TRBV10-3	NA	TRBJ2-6	CAINPGRSRNPGANVLTF	TGTGCCATCAATCCGGGACGCTCAAGGAATCCTGGGGCCAACGTCCTGACTTTC
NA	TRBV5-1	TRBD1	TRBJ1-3	CASSYSGTDGNTIYF	TGCGCCAGCAGCTATTCCGGGACAGACGGAAACACCATATATTTT
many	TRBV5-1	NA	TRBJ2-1	CASSQPRLLTQEGRRYNEQFF	TGCGCCAGCAGCCAGCCCAGGTTATTAACTCAGGAGGGCCGGAGATACAATGAGCAGTTCTTC
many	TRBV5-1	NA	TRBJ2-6	CASSPGPGVGANVLTF	TGCGCCAGCAGCCCCGGGCCGGGGGTAGGGGCCAACGTCCTGACTTTC
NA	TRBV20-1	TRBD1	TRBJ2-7	CSATRDSSYEQYF	TGCAGTGCTACCCGGGACAGTTCCTACGAGCAGTACTTC
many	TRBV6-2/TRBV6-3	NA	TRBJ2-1	CASSYSTGRYNEQFF	TGTGCCAGCAGTTACTCGACCGGCAGGTACAATGAGCAGTTCTTC
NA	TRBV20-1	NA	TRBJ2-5	CSARDKTAQETQYF	TGCAGTGCTAGAGATAAGACGGCGCAAGAGACCCAGTACTTC
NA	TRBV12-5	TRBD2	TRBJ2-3	CASGYGLAGGADTQYF	TGTGCTAGTGGTTACGGACTAGCGGGAGGTGCAGATACGCAGTATTTT
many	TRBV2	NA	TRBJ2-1	CASSGRVDNEQFF	TGTGCCAGCAGTGGCAGGGTAGACAATGAGCAGTTCTTC
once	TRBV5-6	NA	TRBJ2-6	CASSRLGETSSGANVLTF	TGTGCCAGCAGCCGTCTTGGGGAAACAAGCTCTGGGGCCAACGTCCTGACTTTC
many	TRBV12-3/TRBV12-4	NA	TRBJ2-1	CASSSIWFGQSSYNEQFF	TGTGCCAGCAGTTCTATCTGGTTCGGACAGAGCTCCTACAATGAGCAGTTCTTC
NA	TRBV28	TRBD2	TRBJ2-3	CASSPDASGGADTQYF	TGTGCCAGCAGTCCAGATGCTAGCGGGGGGGCAGATACGCAGTATTTT
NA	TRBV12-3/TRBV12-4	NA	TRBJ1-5	CASSAAVYQPQHF	TGTGCCAGCAGTGCGGCCGTCTATCAGCCCCAGCATTTT
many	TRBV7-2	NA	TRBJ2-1	CASSLEGLQVF	TGTGCCAGCAGCTTAGAGGGACTCCAAGTTTTC
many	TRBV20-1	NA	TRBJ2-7	CSAKDRYEQYF	TGCAGTGCAAAGGACCGTTACGAGCAGTACTTC
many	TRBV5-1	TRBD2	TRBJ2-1	CASTLGGSGSNEQFF	TGCGCCAGCACGCTTGGCGGGAGTGGAAGCAATGAGCAGTTCTTC
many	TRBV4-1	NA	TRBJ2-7	CASSQGEQGYLYEQYF	TGCGCCAGCAGCCAAGGAGAACAGGGATATCTTTACGAGCAGTACTTC
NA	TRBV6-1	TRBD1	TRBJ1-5	CASSEAGQGQPQHF	TGTGCCAGCAGTGAAGCAGGACAGGGGCAGCCCCAGCATTTT
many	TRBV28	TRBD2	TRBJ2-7	CASSSRTSLDF	TGTGCCAGCAGTTCCAGGACTAGCTTGGACTTC
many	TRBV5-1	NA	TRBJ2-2	CASSLVQGVNGELFF	TGCGCCAGCAGCTTGGTTCAAGGGGTGAACGGGGAGCTGTTTTTT
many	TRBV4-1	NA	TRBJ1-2	CASSHGGVINYGYTF	TGCGCCAGCAGCCACGGTGGGGTGATTAACTATGGCTACACCTTC
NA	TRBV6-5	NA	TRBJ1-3	CASSYSYSISGNTIYF	TGTGCCAGCAGTTACTCGTACAGTATCTCTGGAAACACCATATATTTT
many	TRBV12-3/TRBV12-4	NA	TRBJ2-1	CASSFWRASGYNEQFF	TGTGCCAGCAGTTTTTGGAGGGCTAGTGGGTACAATGAGCAGTTCTTC
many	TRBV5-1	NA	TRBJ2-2	CASSSNTGELFF	TGCGCCAGCAGCTCAAACACCGGGGAGCTGTTTTTT
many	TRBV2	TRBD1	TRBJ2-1	CASRPGTGIPYNEQFF	TGTGCCAGCAGACCCGGGACAGGGATCCCCTACAATGAGCAGTTCTTC